The text below deals with one T cell receptor beta chain. The antigen is not known. This record belongs to a study of vaccination effects on CD4 cells after COVID-19. ViraFEST expansion of antigen-specific CD4+ T cells with viral peptide pools preceded sequencing. After less than 11 days in culture, the CD4+ T cells were isolated. No vaccinee had earlier SARS-CoV-2 infection, and nucleocapsid antibodies were negative. Around 2.2 million PBMC were seeded per well and grown in the presence of around 10 IU/ml IL-2 and about 10 ug/ml peptides. Assay: immunoSEQ multiplex PCR; the TCRdb copy retains only in-frame clones and omits some. The data hold 50,000 or so clones, with more than 75% observed a single time. The CDR3 is 15 amino acids. J was trimmed by 4 bases and V by 6 bases; bases with no gene match: 6. Germline CDR1 is MNHEY and CDR2 is SMNVEV (reference sequence).

This chain connects TRBV27 to TRBJ2-1, with 10 bases fitting TRBD1. This specimen consisted of CD4+ T cells from PBMCs cultured with HCoV-OC43 spike peptides, obtained before COVID-19 vaccination. Subset: HCoV-OC43 spike overlapping peptide pool stimulation. The source of this sequence is a human donor who received a COVID-19 vaccine. The CDR3 sequence: CASSSGTGEYNEQFF. CDR3 nucleotide sequence: TGTGCCAGCAGCTCCGGGACAGGGGAGTACAATGAGCAGTTCTTC.